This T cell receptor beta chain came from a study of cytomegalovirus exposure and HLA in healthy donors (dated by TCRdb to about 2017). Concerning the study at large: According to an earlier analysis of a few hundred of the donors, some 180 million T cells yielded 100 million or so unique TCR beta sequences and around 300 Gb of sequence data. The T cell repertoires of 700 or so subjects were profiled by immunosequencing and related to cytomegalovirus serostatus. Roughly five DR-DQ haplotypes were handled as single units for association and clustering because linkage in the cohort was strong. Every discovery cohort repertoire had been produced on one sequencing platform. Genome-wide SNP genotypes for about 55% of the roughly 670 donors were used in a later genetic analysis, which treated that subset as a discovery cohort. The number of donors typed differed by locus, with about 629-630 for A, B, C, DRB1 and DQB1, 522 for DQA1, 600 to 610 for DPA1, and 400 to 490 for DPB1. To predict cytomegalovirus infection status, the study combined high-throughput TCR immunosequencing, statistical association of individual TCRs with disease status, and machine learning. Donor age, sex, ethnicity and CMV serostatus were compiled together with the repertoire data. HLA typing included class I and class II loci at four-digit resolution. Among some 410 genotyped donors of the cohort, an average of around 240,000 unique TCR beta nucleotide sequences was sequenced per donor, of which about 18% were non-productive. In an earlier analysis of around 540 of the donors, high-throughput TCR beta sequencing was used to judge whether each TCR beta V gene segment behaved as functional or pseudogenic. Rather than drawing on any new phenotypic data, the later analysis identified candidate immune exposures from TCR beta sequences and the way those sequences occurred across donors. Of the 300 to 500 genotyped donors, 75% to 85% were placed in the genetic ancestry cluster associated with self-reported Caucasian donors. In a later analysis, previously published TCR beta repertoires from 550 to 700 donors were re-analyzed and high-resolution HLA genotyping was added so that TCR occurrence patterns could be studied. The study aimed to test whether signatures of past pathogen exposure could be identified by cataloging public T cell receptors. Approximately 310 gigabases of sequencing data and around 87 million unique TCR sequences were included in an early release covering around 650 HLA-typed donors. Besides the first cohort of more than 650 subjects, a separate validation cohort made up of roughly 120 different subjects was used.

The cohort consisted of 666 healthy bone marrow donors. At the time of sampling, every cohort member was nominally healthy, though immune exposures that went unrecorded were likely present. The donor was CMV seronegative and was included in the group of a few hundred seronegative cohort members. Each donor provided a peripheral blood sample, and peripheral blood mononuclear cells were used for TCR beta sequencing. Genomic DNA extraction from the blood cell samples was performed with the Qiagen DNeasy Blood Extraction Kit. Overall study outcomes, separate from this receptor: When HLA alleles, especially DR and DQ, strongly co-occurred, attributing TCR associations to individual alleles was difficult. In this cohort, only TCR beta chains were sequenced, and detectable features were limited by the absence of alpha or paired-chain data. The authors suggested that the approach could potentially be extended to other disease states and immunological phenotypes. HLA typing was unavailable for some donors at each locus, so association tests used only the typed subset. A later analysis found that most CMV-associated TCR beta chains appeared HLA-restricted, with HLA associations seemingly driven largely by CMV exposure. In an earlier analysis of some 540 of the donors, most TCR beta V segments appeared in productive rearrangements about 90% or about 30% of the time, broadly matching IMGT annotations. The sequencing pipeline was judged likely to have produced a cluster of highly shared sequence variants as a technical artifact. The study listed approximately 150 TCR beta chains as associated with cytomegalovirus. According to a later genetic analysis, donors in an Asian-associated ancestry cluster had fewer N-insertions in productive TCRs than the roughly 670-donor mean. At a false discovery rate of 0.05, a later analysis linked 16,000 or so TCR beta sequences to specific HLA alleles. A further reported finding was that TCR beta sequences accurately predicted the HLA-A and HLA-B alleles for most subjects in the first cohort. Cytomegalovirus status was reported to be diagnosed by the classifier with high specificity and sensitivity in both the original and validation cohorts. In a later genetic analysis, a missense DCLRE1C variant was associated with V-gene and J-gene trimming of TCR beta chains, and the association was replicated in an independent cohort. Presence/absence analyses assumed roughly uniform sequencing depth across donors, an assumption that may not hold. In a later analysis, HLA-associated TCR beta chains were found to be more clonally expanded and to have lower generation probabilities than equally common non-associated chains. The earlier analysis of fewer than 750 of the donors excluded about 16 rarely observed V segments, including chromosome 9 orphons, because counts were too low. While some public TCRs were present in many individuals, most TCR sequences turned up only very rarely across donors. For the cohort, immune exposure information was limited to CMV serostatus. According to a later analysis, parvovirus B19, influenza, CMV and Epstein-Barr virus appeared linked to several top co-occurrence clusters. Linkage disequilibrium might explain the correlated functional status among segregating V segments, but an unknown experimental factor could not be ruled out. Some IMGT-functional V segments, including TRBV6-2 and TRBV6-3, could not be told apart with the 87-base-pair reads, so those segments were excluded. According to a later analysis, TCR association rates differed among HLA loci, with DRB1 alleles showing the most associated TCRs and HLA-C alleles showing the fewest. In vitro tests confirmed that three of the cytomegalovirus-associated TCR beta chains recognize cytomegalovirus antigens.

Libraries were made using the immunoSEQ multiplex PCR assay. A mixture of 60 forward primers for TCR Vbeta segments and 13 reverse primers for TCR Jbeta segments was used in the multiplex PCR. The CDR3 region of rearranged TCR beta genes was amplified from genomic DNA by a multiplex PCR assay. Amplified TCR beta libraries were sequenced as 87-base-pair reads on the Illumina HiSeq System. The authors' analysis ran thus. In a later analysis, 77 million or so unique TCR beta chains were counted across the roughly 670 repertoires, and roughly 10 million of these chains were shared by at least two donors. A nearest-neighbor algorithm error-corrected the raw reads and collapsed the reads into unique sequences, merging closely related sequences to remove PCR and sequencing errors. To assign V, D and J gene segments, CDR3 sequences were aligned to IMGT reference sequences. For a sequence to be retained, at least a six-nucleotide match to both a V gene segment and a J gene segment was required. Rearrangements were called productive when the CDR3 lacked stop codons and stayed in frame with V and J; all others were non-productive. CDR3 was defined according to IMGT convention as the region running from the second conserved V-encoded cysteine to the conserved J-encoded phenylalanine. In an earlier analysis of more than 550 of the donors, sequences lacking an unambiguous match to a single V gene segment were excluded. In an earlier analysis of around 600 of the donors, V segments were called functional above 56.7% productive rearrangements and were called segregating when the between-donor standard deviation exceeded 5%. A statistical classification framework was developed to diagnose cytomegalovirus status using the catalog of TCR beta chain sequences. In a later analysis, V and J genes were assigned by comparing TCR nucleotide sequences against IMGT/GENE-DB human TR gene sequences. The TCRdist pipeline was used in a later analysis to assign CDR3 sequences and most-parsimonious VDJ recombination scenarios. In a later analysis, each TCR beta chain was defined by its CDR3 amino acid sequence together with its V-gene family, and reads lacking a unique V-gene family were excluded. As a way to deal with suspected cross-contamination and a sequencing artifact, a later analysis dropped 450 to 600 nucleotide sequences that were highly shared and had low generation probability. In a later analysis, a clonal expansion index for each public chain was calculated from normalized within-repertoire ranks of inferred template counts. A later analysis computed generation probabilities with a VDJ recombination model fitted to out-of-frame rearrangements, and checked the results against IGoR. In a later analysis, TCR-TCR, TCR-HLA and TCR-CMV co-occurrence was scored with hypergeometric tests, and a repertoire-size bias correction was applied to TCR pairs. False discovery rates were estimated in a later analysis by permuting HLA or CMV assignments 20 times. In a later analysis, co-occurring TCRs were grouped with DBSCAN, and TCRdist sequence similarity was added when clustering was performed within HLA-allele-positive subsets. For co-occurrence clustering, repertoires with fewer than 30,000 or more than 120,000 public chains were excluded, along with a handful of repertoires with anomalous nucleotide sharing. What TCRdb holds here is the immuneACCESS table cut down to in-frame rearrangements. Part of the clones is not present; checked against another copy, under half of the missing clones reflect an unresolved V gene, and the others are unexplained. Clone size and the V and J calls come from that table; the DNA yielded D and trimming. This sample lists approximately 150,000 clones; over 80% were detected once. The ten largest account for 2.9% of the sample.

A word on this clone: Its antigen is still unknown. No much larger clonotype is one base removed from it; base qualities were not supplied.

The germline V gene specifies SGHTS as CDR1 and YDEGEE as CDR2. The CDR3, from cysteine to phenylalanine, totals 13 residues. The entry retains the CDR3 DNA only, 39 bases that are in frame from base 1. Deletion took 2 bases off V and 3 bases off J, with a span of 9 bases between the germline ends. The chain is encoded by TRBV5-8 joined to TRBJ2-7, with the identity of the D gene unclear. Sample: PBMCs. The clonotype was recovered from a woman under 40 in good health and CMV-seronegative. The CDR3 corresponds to CASSFGNLYEQYF. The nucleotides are TGTGCCAGCAGCTTTGGCAATCTCTACGAGCAGTACTTC.